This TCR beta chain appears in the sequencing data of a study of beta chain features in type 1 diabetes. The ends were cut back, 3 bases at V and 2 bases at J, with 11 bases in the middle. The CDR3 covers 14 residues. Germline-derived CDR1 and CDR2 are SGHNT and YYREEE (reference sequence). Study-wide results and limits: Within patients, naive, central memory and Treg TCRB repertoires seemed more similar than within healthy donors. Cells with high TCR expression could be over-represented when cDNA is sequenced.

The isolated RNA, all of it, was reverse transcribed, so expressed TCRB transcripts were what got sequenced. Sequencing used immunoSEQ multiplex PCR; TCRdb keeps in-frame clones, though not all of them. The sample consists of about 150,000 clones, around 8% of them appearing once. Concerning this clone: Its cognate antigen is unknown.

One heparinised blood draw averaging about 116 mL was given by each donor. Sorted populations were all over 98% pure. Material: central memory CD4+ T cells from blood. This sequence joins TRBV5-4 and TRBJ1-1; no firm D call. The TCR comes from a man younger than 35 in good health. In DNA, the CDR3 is TGTGCCAGCAGCTCCCGGGGTACCAACACTGAAGCTTTCTTT. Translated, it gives CASSSRGTNTEAFF. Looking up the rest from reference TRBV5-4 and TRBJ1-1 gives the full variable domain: ETGVTQSPTHLIKTRGQQVTLRCSSQSGHNTVSWYQQALGQGPQFIFQYYREEENGRGNFPPRFSGLQFPNYSSELNVNALELDDSALYLCASSSRGTNTEAFFGQGTRLTVV.